This TCR beta chain was identified in a study of T-cell reconstitution after alpha-beta-depleted transplantation in children. Molecular barcoding with unique molecular identifiers was used for the TCRbeta library. TCRdb re-called the PCR reads with MiXCR, one entry per CDR3 protein. Of some 590,000 distinct CDR3 sequences detected, 10% to 13% appear once; the ten largest clones hold around 4%. The CDR3 covers 17 residues. Germline CDR1 is SGDLS and CDR2 is YYNGEE. With V trimmed by 1 base and J by 2 bases, 7 bases remained unmatched. This clonotype was counted at least ten times. Material: PBMCs from the stem cell graft donor, obtained from the stem cell graft. The rearrangement links TRBV9 to TRBJ2-3; 10 nucleotides match TRBD1. This sequence was found in a human donor who donated a stem cell graft to a child with acute myeloid leukemia. DNA of the CDR3: TGTGCCAGCAGCGTAACCGGAGGACAGGGGGTCACAGATACGCAGTATTTT. The encoded protein is CASSVTGGQGVTDTQYF.